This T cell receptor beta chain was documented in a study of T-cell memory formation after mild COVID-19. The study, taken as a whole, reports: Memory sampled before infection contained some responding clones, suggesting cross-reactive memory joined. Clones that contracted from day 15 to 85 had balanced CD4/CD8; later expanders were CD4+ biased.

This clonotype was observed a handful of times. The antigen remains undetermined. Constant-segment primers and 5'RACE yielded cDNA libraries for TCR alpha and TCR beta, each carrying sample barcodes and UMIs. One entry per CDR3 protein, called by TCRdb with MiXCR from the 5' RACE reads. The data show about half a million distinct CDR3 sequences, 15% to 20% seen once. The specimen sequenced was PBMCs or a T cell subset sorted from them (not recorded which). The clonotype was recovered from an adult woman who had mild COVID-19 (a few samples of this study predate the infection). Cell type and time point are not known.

Here the CDR3 DNA reads TGCGCCAGCAGCTTCGGACCGGGACCTCAAGAGACCCAGTACTTC. It specifies CASSFGPGPQETQYF. The J gene is TRBJ2-5, the V gene TRBV5-1; TRBD1 or TRBD2 may be the D gene (5 bases each). Trimming stripped 2 bases from V and 2 bases from J, with 13 bases between. Per germline, CDR1 SGHRS and CDR2 YFSETQ. The CDR3 has 15 residues.